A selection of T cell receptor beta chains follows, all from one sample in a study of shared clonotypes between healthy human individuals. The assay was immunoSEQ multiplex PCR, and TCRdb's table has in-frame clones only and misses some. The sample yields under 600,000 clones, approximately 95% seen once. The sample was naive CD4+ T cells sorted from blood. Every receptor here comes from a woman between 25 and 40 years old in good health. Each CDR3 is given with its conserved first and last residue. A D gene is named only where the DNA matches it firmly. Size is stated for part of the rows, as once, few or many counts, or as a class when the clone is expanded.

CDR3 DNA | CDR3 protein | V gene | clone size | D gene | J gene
TGTGCCAGCAGTTACTCAGAGGGCCGGCAGCCCCAGCATTTT | CASSYSEGRQPQHF | TRBV6-5 | - | - | TRBJ1-5
TGTGCCAGCTCACCACAAGATAGCAATCAGCCCCAGCATTTT | CASSPQDSNQPQHF | TRBV18 | - | - | TRBJ1-5
TGTGCCAGCAAGGAGTGGCGGGAAACCGGGGAGCTGTTTTTT | CASKEWRETGELFF | TRBV6-6 | - | - | TRBJ2-2
TGTGCCAGCAGACGAGACAGGGAAGCGGGGAACACTGAAGCTTTCTTT | CASRRDREAGNTEAFF | TRBV28 | - | TRBD1 | TRBJ1-1
TGTGCCAGCAGACGGGCGGGTGACTATGGCTACACCTTC | CASRRAGDYGYTF | TRBV6-1 | - | - | TRBJ1-2
TGCGCCAGCAGCTTGCTAGCGGGGAGCTCCTACAATGAGCAGTTCTTC | CASSLLAGSSYNEQFF | TRBV5-1 | - | TRBD2 | TRBJ2-1
TGTGCCAGCAAACGACAACCCCATAGCAATCAGCCCCAGCATTTT | CASKRQPHSNQPQHF | TRBV28 | - | - | TRBJ1-5
TGTGCCAGCTCAACCGGACTAGCGTGGGGTTTCTTC | CASSTGLAWGFF | TRBV18 | - | TRBD2 | TRBJ2-1
TGTGCCAGCAGTATGACAGGGCCCCCCTACGAGCAGTACTTC | CASSMTGPPYEQYF | TRBV28 | - | TRBD1 | TRBJ2-7
TGTGCCAGCAGTTACTCTGGCGGGATCGGTGAGACCCAGTACTTC | CASSYSGGIGETQYF | TRBV6-5 | once | - | TRBJ2-5
TGTGCCAGCAGAAGCCAGGGAGAGGGAAATGAAAAACTGTTTTTT | CASRSQGEGNEKLFF | TRBV5-4 | - | - | TRBJ1-4
TGCAGCGTTGAATTCCAGGGAGGTCAGCCCCAGCATTTT | CSVEFQGGQPQHF | TRBV29-1 | - | - | TRBJ1-5
TGTGCCAGTAGTGTCGCCCGGGACTCTCTTCGGGGCGATGAGCAGTTCTTC | CASSVARDSLRGDEQFF | TRBV19 | - | - | TRBJ2-1
TGTGCCAGCAGCTTAGCAGGTAAGAGCGGTAGCACAGATACGCAGTATTTT | CASSLAGKSGSTDTQYF | TRBV7-6 | - | - | TRBJ2-3
TGCGCCAGCAGCTTGGCCCCAGGGGACAATCAGCCCCAGCATTTT | CASSLAPGDNQPQHF | TRBV5-1 | - | - | TRBJ1-5
TGCACCAGCAGCCCGCAAGGAAAGGGCGGGGCCTTCAATGAGCAGTTCTTC | CTSSPQGKGGAFNEQFF | TRBV1 | - | - | TRBJ2-1
TGCAGCGCTGGGACCCATGTGACCGGGGAGCTGTTTTTT | CSAGTHVTGELFF | TRBV29-1 | - | - | TRBJ2-2
TGCGCCAGCAGGGACGCACTCACGAGAACTGAAGCTTTCTTT | CASRDALTRTEAFF | TRBV5-1 | - | - | TRBJ1-1
TGCGCCAGCAGCCAAAGGAGTTTAGCGGGAGAGGTAAATACGCAGTATTTT | CASSQRSLAGEVNTQYF | TRBV4-1 | - | TRBD2 | TRBJ2-3
TGTGCCAGCAGTTCCCAGGGGAAGCGACGCCAAAACATTCAGTACTTC | CASSSQGKRRQNIQYF | TRBV28 | - | - | TRBJ2-4
TGCGCCAGCAGGGCAGGGCTCTACGAGCAGTACTTC | CASRAGLYEQYF | TRBV5-1 | - | - | TRBJ2-7
TGCGCCAGCAGCCACAGGGAAAATGGCTACACCTTC | CASSHRENGYTF | TRBV4-1 | - | - | TRBJ1-2
TGTGCCAGCAGCTATGACAGGGGGACCTACAATGAGCAGTTCTTC | CASSYDRGTYNEQFF | TRBV7-3 | - | TRBD1 | TRBJ2-1
TGTGCCATCAGTGCGTCGGCCCCTGGGGGACCTAATGAAAAACTGTTTTTT | CAISASAPGGPNEKLFF | TRBV10-3 | - | - | TRBJ1-4
TGTGCCAGCAGCTTCACCAAGGGCCATCAGCCCCAGCATTTT | CASSFTKGHQPQHF | TRBV7-2 | - | - | TRBJ1-5
TGTGCCAGCTCACCCGGACAGGTCTTAGGAGGCTACACCTTC | CASSPGQVLGGYTF | TRBV18 | - | TRBD1 | TRBJ1-2
TGTGCCAGCAGCTTAGCGGGGACAAGCAATGAGCAGTTCTTC | CASSLAGTSNEQFF | TRBV7-9 | once | - | TRBJ2-1
TGCGCCAGCAGCTCCAATAGCGGCGCCGACTATGGCTACACCTTC | CASSSNSGADYGYTF | TRBV4-1 | - | - | TRBJ1-2
TGTGCCAGCAGTTTATTGGTGAACTATGGCTACACCTTC | CASSLLVNYGYTF | TRBV27 | - | - | TRBJ1-2
TGTGCCAGTAGTAGGGGACGGTCGAACACTGAAGCTTTCTTT | CASSRGRSNTEAFF | TRBV19 | - | - | TRBJ1-1
TGTGCCAGTAGTATCGGGACTAGGGTCGCGACGACCCAGTACTTC | CASSIGTRVATTQYF | TRBV19 | - | TRBD2 | TRBJ2-5
TGTGCCAGCAGCTTAGACCTTACCGGGGAGCTGTTTTTT | CASSLDLTGELFF | TRBV11-2 | - | - | TRBJ2-2
TGCGCCAGCAGCTTGGGTCTTAGCGGGAGTATCCACGAGCAGTACTTC | CASSLGLSGSIHEQYF | TRBV5-1 | - | TRBD2 | TRBJ2-7
TGTGCCTGGAGTAAGGGACAGGGCCACGAGCAGTACTTC | CAWSKGQGHEQYF | TRBV30 | - | TRBD1 | TRBJ2-7
TGTGCCAGCAGCTCTGACGGCGGCTCCTACGAGCAGTACTTC | CASSSDGGSYEQYF | TRBV7-2 | once | - | TRBJ2-7
TGTGCCAGCAGCTTGGGGACAGGGGGCAATCAGCCCCAGCATTTT | CASSLGTGGNQPQHF | TRBV5-4 | - | TRBD1 | TRBJ1-5
TGTGCCAGCTCACCACCGGCAATCTACGAGCAGTACTTC | CASSPPAIYEQYF | TRBV18 | few | - | TRBJ2-7
TGTGCCAGCAGTTTATTGCGGGACGCCTACAATGAGCAGTTCTTC | CASSLLRDAYNEQFF | TRBV27 | - | - | TRBJ2-1
TGTGCCACCAGCAGCCCGGGACAGAGCCTCTACGAGCAGTACTTC | CATSSPGQSLYEQYF | TRBV15 | - | TRBD1 | TRBJ2-7
TGCGCCAGCAGTGCATCCGGGACAGGGGGCAAGGGCTACACCTTC | CASSASGTGGKGYTF | TRBV10-1 | - | TRBD1 | TRBJ1-2
TGTGCCAGCAGCTTGAGTGGGGACGCATCGCGTTCGGAGCAGTTCTTC | CASSLSGDASRSEQFF | TRBV7-9 | - | - | TRBJ2-1
TGTGCCAGCAAAGAAGGGCAGGGGATTGGTTACGAGCAGTACTTC | CASKEGQGIGYEQYF | TRBV28 | - | - | TRBJ2-7